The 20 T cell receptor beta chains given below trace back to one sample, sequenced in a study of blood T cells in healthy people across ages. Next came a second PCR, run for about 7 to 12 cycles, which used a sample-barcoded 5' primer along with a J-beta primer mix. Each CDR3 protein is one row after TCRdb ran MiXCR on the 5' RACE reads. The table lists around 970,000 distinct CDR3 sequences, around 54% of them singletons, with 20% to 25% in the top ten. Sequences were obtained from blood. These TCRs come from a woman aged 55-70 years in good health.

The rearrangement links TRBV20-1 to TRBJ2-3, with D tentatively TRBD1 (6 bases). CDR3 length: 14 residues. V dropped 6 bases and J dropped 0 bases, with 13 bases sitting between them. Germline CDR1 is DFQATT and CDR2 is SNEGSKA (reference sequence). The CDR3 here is CSAFGGGSTDTQYF. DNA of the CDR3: TGCAGTGCCTTTGGGGGCGGGAGCACAGATACGCAGTATTTT.

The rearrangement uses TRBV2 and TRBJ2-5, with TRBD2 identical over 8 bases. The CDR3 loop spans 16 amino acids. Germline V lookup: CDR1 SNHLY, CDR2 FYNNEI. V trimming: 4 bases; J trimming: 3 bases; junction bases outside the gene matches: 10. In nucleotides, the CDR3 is TGTGCCAGCAGTGGAGTTAGCGGGATTGGAGAAGAGACCCAGTACTTC. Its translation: CASSGVSGIGEETQYF.

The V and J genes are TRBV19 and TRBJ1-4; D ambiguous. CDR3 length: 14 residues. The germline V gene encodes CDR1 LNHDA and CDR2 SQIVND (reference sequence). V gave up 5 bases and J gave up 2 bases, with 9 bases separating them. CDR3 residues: CASSPRRTNEKLFF. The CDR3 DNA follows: TGTGCCAGTAGTCCCCGCAGGACTAATGAAAAACTGTTTTTT.

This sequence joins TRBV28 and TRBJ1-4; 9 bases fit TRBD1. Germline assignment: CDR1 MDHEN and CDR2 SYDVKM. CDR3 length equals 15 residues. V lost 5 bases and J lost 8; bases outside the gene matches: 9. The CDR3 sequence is CASSKPGQGNEKLFF. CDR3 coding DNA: TGTGCCAGCAGTAAGCCGGGACAGGGTAACGAAAAACTGTTTTTT.

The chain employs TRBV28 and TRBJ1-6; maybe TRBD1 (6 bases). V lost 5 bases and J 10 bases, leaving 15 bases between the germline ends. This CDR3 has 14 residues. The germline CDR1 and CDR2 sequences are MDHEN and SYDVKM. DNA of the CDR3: TGTGCCAGCAGTCGAGGGGGGGCGAACTCACCCCTCCACTTT. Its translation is CASSRGGANSPLHF.

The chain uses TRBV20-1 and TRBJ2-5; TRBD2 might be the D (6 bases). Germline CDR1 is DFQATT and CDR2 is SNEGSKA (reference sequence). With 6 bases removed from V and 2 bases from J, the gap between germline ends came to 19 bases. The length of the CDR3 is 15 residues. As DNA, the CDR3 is TGCAGTGCGAAATACAGAAATCGGGGGCAAGAGACCCAGTACTTC. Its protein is CSAKYRNRGQETQYF.

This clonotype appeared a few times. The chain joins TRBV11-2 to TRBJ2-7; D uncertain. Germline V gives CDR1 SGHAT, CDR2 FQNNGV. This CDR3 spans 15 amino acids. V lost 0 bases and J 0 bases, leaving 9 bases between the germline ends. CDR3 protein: CASSLDARSSYEQYF. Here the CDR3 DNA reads TGTGCCAGCAGCTTAGACGCAAGGAGCTCCTACGAGCAGTACTTC.

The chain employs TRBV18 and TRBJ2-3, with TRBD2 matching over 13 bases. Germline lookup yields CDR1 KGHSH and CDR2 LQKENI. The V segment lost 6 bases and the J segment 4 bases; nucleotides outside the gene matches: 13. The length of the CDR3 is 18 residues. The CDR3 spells CASSPRTSGSLRADTQYF. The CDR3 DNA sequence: TGTGCCAGCTCGCCCCGGACTAGCGGGAGTTTGCGGGCAGATACGCAGTATTTT.

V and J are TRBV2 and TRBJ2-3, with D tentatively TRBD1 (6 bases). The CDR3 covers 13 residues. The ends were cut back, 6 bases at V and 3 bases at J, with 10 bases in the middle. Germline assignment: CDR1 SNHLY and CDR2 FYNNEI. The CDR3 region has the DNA TGTGCCAGCAGACAAGGGACAACAGATACGCAGTATTTT. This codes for CASRQGTTDTQYF.

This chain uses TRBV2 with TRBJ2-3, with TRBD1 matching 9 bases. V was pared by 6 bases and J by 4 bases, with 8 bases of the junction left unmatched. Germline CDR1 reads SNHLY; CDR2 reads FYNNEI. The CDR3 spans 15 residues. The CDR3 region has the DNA TGTGCCAGCAGGCTACAGGGGGCAAGCGCAGATACGCAGTATTTT. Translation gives CASRLQGASADTQYF.

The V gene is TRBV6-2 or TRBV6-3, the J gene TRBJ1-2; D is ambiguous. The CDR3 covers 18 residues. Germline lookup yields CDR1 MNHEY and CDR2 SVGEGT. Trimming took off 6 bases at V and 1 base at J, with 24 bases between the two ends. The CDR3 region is CASSLGEQRWISNYGYTF. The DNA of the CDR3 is TGTGCCAGCAGCCTCGGGGAGCAAAGGTGGATCAGTAACTATGGCTACACCTTC.

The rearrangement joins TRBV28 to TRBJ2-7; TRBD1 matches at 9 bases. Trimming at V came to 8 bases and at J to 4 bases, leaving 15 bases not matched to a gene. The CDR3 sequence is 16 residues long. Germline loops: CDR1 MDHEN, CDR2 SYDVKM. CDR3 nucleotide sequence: TGTGCCAGCGGCTCAAGGATAGGGACAGGGAGATACGAGCAGTACTTC. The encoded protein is CASGSRIGTGRYEQYF.

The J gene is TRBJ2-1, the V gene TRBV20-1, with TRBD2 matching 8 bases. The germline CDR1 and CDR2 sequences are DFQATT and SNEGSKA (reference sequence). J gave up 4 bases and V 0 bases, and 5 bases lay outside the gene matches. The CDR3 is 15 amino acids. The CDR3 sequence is CSAREGAGVYNEQFF. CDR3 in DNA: TGCAGTGCTAGAGAGGGAGCGGGAGTATACAATGAGCAGTTCTTC.

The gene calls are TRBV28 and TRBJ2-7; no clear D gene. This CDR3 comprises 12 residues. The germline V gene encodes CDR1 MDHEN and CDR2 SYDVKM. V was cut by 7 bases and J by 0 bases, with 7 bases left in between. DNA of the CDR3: TGTGCCAGCACTGTATCCTCCTACGAGCAGTACTTC. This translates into CASTVSSYEQYF. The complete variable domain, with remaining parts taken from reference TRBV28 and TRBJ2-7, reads DVKVTQSSRYLVKRTGEKVFLECVQDMDHENMFWYRQDPGLGLRLIYFSYDVKMKEKGDIPEGYSVSREKKERFSLILESASTNQTSMYLCASTVSSYEQYFGPGTRLTVT.

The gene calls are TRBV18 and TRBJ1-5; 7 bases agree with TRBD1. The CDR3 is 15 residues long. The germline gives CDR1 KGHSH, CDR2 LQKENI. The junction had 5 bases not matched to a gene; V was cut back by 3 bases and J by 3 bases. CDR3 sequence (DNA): TGTGCCAGCTCACCGGCGGGACAGTTCAATCAGCCCCAGCATTTT. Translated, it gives CASSPAGQFNQPQHF. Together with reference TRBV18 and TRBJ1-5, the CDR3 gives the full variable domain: NAGVMQNPRHLVRRRGQEARLRCSPMKGHSHVYWYRQLPEEGLKFMVYLQKENIIDESGMPKERFSAEFPKEGPSILRIQQVVRGDSAAYFCASSPAGQFNQPQHFGDGTRLSIL.

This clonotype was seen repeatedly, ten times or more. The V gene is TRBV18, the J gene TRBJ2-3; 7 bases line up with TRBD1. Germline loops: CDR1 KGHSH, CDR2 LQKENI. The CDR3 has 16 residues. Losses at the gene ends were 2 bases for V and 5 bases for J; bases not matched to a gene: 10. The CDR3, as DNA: TGTGCCAGCTCACCAGGAAACAGGGGACGCGGAGATACGCAGTATTTT. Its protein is CASSPGNRGRGDTQYF. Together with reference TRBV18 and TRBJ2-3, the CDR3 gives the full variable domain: NAGVMQNPRHLVRRRGQEARLRCSPMKGHSHVYWYRQLPEEGLKFMVYLQKENIIDESGMPKERFSAEFPKEGPSILRIQQVVRGDSAAYFCASSPGNRGRGDTQYFGPGTRLTVL.

The CDR3 protein is CASSQELGEKLFF. CDR3 DNA: TGTGCCAGCAGTCAGGAACTTGGTGAAAAACTGTTTTTT. The chain joins TRBV6-6 to TRBJ1-4, with no clear D. V was pared by 5 bases and J by 7 bases, with 11 bases between. CDR3 length equals 13 residues. The V gene's germline CDR1 is MNHNY and CDR2 SVGAGI (reference sequence).

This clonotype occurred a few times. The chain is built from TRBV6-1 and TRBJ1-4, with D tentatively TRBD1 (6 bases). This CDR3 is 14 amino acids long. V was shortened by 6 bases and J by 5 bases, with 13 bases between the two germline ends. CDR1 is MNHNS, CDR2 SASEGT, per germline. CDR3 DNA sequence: TGTGCCAGCAGAGGTCGACAGGAGAATGAAAAACTGTTTTTT. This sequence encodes CASRGRQENEKLFF.

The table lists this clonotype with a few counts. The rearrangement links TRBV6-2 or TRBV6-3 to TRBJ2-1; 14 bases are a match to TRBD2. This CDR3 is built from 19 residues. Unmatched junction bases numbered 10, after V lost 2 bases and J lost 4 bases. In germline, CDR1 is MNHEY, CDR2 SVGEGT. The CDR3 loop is CASSYPSGLAGEGYNEQFF. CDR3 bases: TGTGCCAGCAGTTACCCATCGGGACTAGCGGGAGAAGGTTACAATGAGCAGTTCTTC.

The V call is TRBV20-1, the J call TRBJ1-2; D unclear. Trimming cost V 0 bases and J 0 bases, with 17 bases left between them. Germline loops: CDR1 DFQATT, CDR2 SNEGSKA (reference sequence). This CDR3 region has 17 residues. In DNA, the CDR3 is TGCAGTGCTAGAGAAGCTGGCCGGGGAAGAACTAACTATGGCTACACCTTC. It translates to CSAREAGRGRTNYGYTF.